This T cell receptor beta chain was profiled in a study of OX40 agonist ivuxolimab in advanced cancers. Background on the whole study: Ivuxolimab, which targeted the costimulatory receptor OX40 (CD134), was an agonistic, fully human IgG2 monoclonal antibody. Intravenous ivuxolimab was administered to patients every 2 weeks at six dose levels: 0.01, 0.1, 0.3, 1.5, 3 and 10 mg/kg. Of the roughly 54 dose-escalation patients, hepatocellular carcinoma was present in about 19, melanoma in some 15, renal cell carcinoma in 9 and head and neck cancer in 9. In the dose-escalation cohort, 82.7% of patients were male, and the mean age was approximately 60 years, with a range of roughly 20 to 80. Prior anti-PD-1, anti-PD-L1 or anti-CTLA-4 therapy was permitted, and checkpoint inhibitors had been received by about 37% of dose-escalation patients. Partial responses occurred in three dose-escalation patients, of whom one had hepatocellular carcinoma and two had cutaneous melanoma. Peripheral TCRbeta sequencing aimed to test whether ivuxolimab altered TCR sequence diversity and caused clonal T-cell expansion. The paper covers the monotherapy dose-escalation part of the phase I ivuxolimab trial, which included N of about 56 patients.

Study-wide conclusions, independent of this receptor: In the 0.1-3.0 mg/kg groups, partial responders had among the lowest normalized peripheral clonal expansion, particularly in CD8+ T cells. Antigen specificity was not determined for the clonally expanded peripheral T cells. At doses from 0.1 to 3.0 mg/kg, clonal expansion was seen in both CD4+ and CD8+ blood T cells between baseline and week 6. Low levels of normalized T-cell clonal expansion were also shown by some nonresponding patients. On average, CD8+ T cells showed more expanded clones than CD4+ T cells after ivuxolimab.

The trial excluded patients who had a history of autoimmune disease or were on systemic immunosuppression. Peripheral blood for TCR sequencing was collected from all dose cohorts at baseline, on cycle 4 day 1, and on cycle 7 day 1. The samples were drawn from a first-in-human, open-label, multicenter phase I dose-escalation trial of ivuxolimab. Adults with locally advanced or metastatic melanoma, renal cell, hepatocellular, or head and neck squamous cell carcinoma were enrolled in the trial. Before TCR sequencing, CD4+ T cells and CD8+ T cells from peripheral blood were sorted into separate populations. For sequencing of the TCRbeta CDR3 region, genomic DNA was extracted from the sorted cells. The immunoSEQ Assay was used to sequence the TCRbeta CDR3 regions. Held by TCRdb, this immuneACCESS table contains in-frame sequences only and omits some clones. Under half of the omission traces to an unresolved V gene where checked; the cause of the rest is unknown. Recorded for this sample are about 46,000 clones; more than 85% of them occurred a single time. Jointly, the top ten make up about 11% of the sample.

Points on this clone: Its binding antigen is unknown. Within one base of it there is no much larger clone, and no base qualities were kept.

Based on the germline V gene (reference sequence), the CDR1 and CDR2 sequences are SSHAT and FNYEAQ. Ends trimmed: V by 4 bases, J by 6 bases; bases unmatched to a gene: 5. Including cysteine and phenylalanine, the CDR3 has 15 amino acids. Just the 45-base CDR3 DNA is kept, in frame starting at base 1. The sequence links TRBV7-7 to TRBJ2-1; a stretch of 11 junction bases matches TRBD2. Source: CD4+ or CD8+ T cells sorted from blood, taken in a trial of the OX40 agonist ivuxolimab. This receptor was obtained from an adult with an advanced solid tumor such as melanoma, head and neck, liver or kidney cancer. In nucleotides, the sequence is TGTGCCAGCAGCTCAGGACTAGCGGGCGGCAATGAGCAGTTCTTC. Protein translation: CASSSGLAGGNEQFF.